This TCR beta chain was retrieved from a study of beta chain features in type 1 diabetes. Study overall: The patients were much like the healthy donors in age, gender and cell yields. General study findings and limits: Since sequencing was performed on cDNA, cells with high TCR expression could be over-represented. Moderately but significantly shorter TCRB CDR3s were found in Type 1 diabetes patients in all four CD4+ subsets.

This clone occurred a few times. As yet, its antigen is unknown. Germline values: CDR1 SEHNR, CDR2 FQNEAQ (reference sequence). This CDR3 comprises 15 residues. Trimming cost V 2 bases and J 3 bases; bases outside gene matches: 3. Expressed TCRB transcripts got sequenced, as all isolated RNA was reverse transcribed. There were approximately 3.7 million reads on average in the naive, central memory and regulatory T cell samples. Clones were read by immunoSEQ multiplex PCR, and TCRdb kept only the in-frame ones, dropping some. The profile shows hundreds of thousands of clones, around 15% of them singletons.

The rearrangement uses TRBV7-9 and TRBJ1-4, with 7 bases identical to TRBD1. Sequencing was performed on naive CD4+ T cells from blood. The receptor comes from a man aged 18 to 29 with type 1 diabetes. CDR3 loop: CASSLRQGANEKLFF. The CDR3, as DNA: TGTGCCAGCAGCTTACGCCAGGGGGCTAATGAAAAACTGTTTTTT.